A selection of T cell receptor beta chains follows, all from one sample in a study of response to subunit inactivated influenza vaccine. TCRdb passed the RT-PCR reads through MiXCR, listing each CDR3 protein once. Of roughly 670,000 distinct CDR3 sequences in the sample, roughly 15% are singletons; the top ten hold around 7.6%. Sequenced material: PBMCs from blood, taken 14 to 15 days before vaccination. The receptors come from a man aged 50 to 59 who received an inactivated influenza vaccine. Both conserved end residues are part of each CDR3. A D gene is named only where the DNA matches it firmly. Some rows have no size entry. The others give once, few or many, or a class for an expanded clone.

v_gene	j_gene	d_gene	abundance	CDR3nt	CDR3aa
TRBV5-1	TRBJ1-3	.	many	TGCGCCAGCAGCTCGGCGGGTCAGGCTGGAAACACCATATATTTT	CASSSAGQAGNTIYF
TRBV20-1	TRBJ2-5	.	.	TGCAGTGCTAGATCCCGAGGGAGGGGGTTTCAAGAGACCCAGTACTTC	CSARSRGRGFQETQYF
TRBV29-1	TRBJ2-2	TRBD2	.	TGCAGCGTTGCTCTTACTAGCGGGATATACACCGGGGAGCTGTTTTTT	CSVALTSGIYTGELFF
TRBV5-1	TRBJ2-3	.	.	TGCGCCAGCAGCTTGGGGACCCGCAACACAGATACGCAGTATTTT	CASSLGTRNTDTQYF
TRBV7-8	TRBJ2-5	.	.	TGTGCCAGCAGCTTAGGTCCTTCGGGACGGAGGGAGACCCAGTACTTC	CASSLGPSGRRETQYF
TRBV20-1	TRBJ2-1	.	few	TGCAGTGCTAGTCGGGCGGGAAGGAATGAGCAGTTCTTC	CSASRAGRNEQFF
TRBV29-1	TRBJ2-3	TRBD2	.	TGCAGCGCTAGGACTAGCGGGGGGTATCGCACAGATACGCAGTATTTT	CSARTSGGYRTDTQYF
TRBV4-3	TRBJ2-1	.	.	TGCGCCAGCAGCCAAGAAAGTATTAGCCTCTCCTACAATGAGCAGTTATTC	CASSQESISLSYNEQLF
TRBV12-3/TRBV12-4	TRBJ1-2	TRBD1	few	TGTGCCAGCAGTTTAATGACAGGGGCGAACTATGGCTACACCTTC	CASSLMTGANYGYTF
TRBV28	TRBJ2-4	.	.	TGTGCCAGCAGTTTTTCTCACCCTACCTTAGCGAGAGGGGTGGAGGACAAAAACATTCAGTACTTC	CASSFSHPTLARGVEDKNIQYF
TRBV25-1	TRBJ1-4	.	few	TGTGCCAGCAGTCTACAGGGTAAAAAACTGTTTTTT	CASSLQGKKLFF